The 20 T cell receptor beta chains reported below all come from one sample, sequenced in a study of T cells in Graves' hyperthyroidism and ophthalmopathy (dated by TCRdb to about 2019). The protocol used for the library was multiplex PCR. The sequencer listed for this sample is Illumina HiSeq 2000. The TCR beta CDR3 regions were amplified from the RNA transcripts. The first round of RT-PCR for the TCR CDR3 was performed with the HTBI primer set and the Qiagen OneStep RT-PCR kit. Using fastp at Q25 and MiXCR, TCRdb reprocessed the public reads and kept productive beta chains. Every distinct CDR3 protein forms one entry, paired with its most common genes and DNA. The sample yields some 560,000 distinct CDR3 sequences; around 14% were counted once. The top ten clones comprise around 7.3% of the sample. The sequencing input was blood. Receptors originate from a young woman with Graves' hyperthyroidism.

For the CDR3, the DNA is TGTGCCAGCTCACCACGTATAGGACAGGGAACTGAAGCTTTCTTT. It specifies CASSPRIGQGTEAFF. The V gene is TRBV18, the J gene TRBJ1-1, with 8 bases fitting TRBD1. Looked up from germline, CDR1 is KGHSH and CDR2 is LQKENI. With V trimmed by 1 base and J by 5 bases, 6 bases remained unmatched. CDR3 length: 15 amino acids.

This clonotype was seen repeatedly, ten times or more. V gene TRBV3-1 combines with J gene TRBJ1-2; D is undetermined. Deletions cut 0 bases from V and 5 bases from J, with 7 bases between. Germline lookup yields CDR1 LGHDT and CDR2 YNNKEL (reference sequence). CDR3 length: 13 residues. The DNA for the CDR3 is TGTGCCAGCAGCCAAGAGCGTTCGTATGGCTACACCTTC. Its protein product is CASSQERSYGYTF.

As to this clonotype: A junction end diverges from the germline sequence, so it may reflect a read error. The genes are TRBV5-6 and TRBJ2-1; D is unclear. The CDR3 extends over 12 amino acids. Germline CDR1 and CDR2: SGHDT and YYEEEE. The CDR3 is CASSLAGSTVIF. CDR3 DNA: TGTGCCAGCAGCTTGGCTGGCTCCACAGTTATCTTC.

The chain's CDR3 is CASSQNWSGNTIYF. The CDR3 DNA is TGCGCCAGCAGCCAAAACTGGTCTGGAAACACCATATATTTT. The chain carries TRBV4-1 and TRBJ1-3; D is ambiguous. The CDR3 spans 14 residues. Per the germline V gene, CDR1 is MGHRA and CDR2 is YSYEKL. With 2 bases removed from V and 1 base from J, the gap between germline ends came to 6 bases.

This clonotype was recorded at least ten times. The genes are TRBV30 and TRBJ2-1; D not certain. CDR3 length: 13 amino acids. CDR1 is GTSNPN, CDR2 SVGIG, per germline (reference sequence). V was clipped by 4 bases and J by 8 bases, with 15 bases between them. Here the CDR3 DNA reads TGTGCCTGGAAAAGATCTGGAGTCGATGAGCAGTTCTTC. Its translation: CAWKRSGVDEQFF.

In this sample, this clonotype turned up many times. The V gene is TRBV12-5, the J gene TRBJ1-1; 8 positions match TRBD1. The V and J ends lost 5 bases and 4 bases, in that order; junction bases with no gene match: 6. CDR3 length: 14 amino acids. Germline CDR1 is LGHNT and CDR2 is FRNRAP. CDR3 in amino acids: CASGPPTGATEAFF. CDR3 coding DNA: TGTGCTAGTGGTCCTCCGACAGGGGCCACTGAAGCTTTCTTT.

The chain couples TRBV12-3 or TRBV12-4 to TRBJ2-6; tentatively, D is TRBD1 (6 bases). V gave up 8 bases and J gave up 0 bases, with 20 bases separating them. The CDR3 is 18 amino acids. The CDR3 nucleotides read TGTGCCAGCCGGAATGAGACAGGCACGATCTCTGGGGCCAACGTCCTGACTTTC. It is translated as CASRNETGTISGANVLTF.

The CDR3 sequence: CSAEGLSGANVLTF. The CDR3 DNA reads as TGCAGTGCAGAAGGCCTCTCTGGGGCCAACGTCCTGACTTTC. The V call is TRBV20-1, the J call TRBJ2-6; D is uncertain. V lost 6 bases, J lost 0 bases, and 9 bases lay in between. This CDR3 contains 14 residues. Germline CDR1 and CDR2: DFQATT and SNEGSKA (reference sequence).

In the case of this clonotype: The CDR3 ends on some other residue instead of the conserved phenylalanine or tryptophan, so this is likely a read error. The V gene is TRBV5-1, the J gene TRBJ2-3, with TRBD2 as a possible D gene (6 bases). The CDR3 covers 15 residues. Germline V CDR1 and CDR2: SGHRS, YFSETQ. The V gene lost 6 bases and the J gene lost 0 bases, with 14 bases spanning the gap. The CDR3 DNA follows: TGCGCCAGCACGGAGGGCGGAAGTAGCACAGATACGCAGTATCTT. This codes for CASTEGGSSTDTQYL.

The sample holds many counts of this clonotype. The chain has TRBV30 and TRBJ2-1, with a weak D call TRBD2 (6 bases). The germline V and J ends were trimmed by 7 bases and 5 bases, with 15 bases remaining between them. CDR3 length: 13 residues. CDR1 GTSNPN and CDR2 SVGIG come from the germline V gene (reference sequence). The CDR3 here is CAFSGPADNEQFF. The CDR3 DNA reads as TGTGCCTTTAGCGGTCCTGCTGACAATGAGCAGTTCTTC. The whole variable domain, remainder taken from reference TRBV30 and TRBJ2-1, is SQTIHQWPATLVQPVGSPLSLECTVEGTSNPNLYWYRQAAGRGLQLLFYSVGIGQISSEVPQNLSASRPQDRQFILSSKKLLLSDSGFYLCAFSGPADNEQFFGPGTRLTVL.

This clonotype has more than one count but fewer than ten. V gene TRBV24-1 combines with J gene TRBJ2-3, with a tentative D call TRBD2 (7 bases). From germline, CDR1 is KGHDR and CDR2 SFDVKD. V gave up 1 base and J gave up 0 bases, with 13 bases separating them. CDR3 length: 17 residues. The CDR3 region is CATSDFGTTGSTDTQYF. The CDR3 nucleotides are TGTGCCACCAGTGATTTTGGGACTACAGGGAGCACAGATACGCAGTATTTT.

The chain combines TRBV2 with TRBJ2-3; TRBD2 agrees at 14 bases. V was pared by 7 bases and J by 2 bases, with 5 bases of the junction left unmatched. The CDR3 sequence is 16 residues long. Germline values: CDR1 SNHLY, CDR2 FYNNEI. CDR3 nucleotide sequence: TGTGCCAGCAATGGACTAGCGGGAGGTACCACAGATACGCAGTATTTT. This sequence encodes CASNGLAGGTTDTQYF. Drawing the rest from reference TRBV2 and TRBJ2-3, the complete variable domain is EPEVTQTPSHQVTQMGQEVILRCVPISNHLYFYWYRQILGQKVEFLVSFYNNEISEKSEIFDDQFSVERPDGSNFTLKIRSTKLEDSAMYFCASNGLAGGTTDTQYFGPGTRLTVL.

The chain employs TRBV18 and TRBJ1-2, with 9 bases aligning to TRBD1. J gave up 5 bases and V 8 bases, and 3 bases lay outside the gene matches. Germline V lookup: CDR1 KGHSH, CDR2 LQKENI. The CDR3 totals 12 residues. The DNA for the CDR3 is TGTGCCAGCCCAGGACAGGGGTATGGCTACACCTTC. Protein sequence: CASPGQGYGYTF.

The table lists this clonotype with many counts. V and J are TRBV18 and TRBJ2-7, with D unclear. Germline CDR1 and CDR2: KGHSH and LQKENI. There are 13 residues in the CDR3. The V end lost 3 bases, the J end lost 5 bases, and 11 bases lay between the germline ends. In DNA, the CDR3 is TGTGCCAGCTCACCGAGCCAGCCCAACGAGCAGTACTTC. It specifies CASSPSQPNEQYF.

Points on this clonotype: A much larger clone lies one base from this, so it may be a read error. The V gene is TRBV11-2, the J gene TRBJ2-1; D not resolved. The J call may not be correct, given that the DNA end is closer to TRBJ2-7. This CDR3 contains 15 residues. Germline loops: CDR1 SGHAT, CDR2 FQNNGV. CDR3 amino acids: CASSPSRILYNEQYF. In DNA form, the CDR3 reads TGTGCCAGCAGCCCCTCGAGGATCTTATACAATGAGCAGTACTTC.

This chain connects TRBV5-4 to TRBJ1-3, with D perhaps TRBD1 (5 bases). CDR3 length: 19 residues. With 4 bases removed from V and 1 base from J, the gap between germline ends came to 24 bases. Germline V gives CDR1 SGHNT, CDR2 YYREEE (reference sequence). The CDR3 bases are TGTGCCAGCAGCCACACCGAGGACACCCTCGTTTTTTCTGGAAACACCATATATTTT. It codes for CASSHTEDTLVFSGNTIYF. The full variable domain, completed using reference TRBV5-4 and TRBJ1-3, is ETGVTQSPTHLIKTRGQQVTLRCSSQSGHNTVSWYQQALGQGPQFIFQYYREEENGRGNFPPRFSGLQFPNYSSELNVNALELDDSALYLCASSHTEDTLVFSGNTIYFGEGSWLTVV.

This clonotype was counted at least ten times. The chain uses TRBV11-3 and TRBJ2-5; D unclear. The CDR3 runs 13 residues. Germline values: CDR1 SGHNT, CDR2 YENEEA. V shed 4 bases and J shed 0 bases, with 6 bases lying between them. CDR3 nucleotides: TGTGCCAGCAGCTCGCTCGACCAAGAGACCCAGTACTTC. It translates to CASSSLDQETQYF. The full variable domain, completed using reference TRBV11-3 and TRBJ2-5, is EAGVVQSPRYKIIEKKQPVAFWCNPISGHNTLYWYLQNLGQGPELLIRYENEEAVDDSQLPKDRFSAERLKGVDSTLKIQPAELGDSAVYLCASSSLDQETQYFGPGTRLLVL.

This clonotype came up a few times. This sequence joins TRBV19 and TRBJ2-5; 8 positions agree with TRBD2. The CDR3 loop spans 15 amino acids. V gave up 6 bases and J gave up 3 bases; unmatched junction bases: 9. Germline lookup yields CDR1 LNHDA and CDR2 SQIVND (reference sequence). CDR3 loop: CASRPGRVDKETQYF. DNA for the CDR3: TGTGCCAGTAGACCCGGGAGGGTTGATAAAGAGACCCAGTACTTC.

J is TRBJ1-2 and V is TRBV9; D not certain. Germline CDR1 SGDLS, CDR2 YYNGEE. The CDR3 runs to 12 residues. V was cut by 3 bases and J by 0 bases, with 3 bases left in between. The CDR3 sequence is CASSGSNYGYTF. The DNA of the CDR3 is TGTGCCAGCAGCGGGTCTAACTATGGCTACACCTTC. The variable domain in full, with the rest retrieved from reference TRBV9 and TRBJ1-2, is DSGVTQTPKHLITATGQRVTLRCSPRSGDLSVYWYQQSLDQGLQFLIQYYNGEERAKGNILERFSAQQFPDLHSELNLSSLELGDSALYFCASSGSNYGYTFGSGTRLTVV.

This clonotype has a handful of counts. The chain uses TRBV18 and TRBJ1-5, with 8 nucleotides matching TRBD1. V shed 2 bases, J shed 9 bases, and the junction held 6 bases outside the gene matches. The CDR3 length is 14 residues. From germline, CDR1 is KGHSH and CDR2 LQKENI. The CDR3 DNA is TGTGCCAGCTCACCAAACGACAGGGGAACGCCCCAGCATTTT. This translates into CASSPNDRGTPQHF.